The source of this T cell receptor (beta chain) is a study of tumour-infiltrating T cells in Burkitt lymphoma. Repertoires were generated with immunoSEQ multiplex PCR, while TCRdb's copy carries only in-frame clones and drops some. The repertoire consists of around 14,000 clones, with roughly 80% occurring once and the leading ten covering 7.2%. V trimming: 6 bases; J trimming: 6 bases; junction bases outside the gene matches: 6. This CDR3 has 15 amino acids. Germline assignment: CDR1 MNHEY and CDR2 SVGAGI. This rearrangement joins TRBV6-5 to TRBJ2-7; the match to TRBD2 covers 15 bases. Material for sequencing was tumor tissue. The receptor's source is a human donor with diffuse large B-cell lymphoma. CDR3 sequence: CASSLGLAGGSEQYF. In DNA form, the CDR3 reads TGTGCCAGCAGCCTCGGACTAGCGGGAGGGAGCGAGCAGTACTTC.